What follows is one T cell receptor (beta chain) and its context. Its antigen is unknown. The entry originates in a study of post-analysis software for immune sequencing data. Turning to the study itself: Both relapsing-remitting and secondary progressive multiple sclerosis featured among the disease courses, as did progressive-relapsing multiple sclerosis.

Sequencing libraries made from TCR beta cDNA carried unique molecular identifiers. Each batch of 1 to 10 million T cells produced 450,000 to 500,000 cDNA molecules. One entry per CDR3 protein, called by TCRdb with MiXCR from the PCR reads. The data contain roughly 580,000 distinct CDR3 sequences, roughly 47% of them seen just once; the ten biggest clones take up 1.7%. The study's findings and limits: In patients, TRBV5-6, TRBV5-1 and TRBV20-1 belonged to roughly five TRBV segments found more frequently than in controls. When compared against controls, multiple sclerosis patients showed significantly lower normalized Chao1 diversity.

The CDR3 totals 13 residues. Per the germline V gene, CDR1 is SEHNR and CDR2 is FQNEAQ (reference sequence). Sequencing input: blood. The receptor comes from a girl aged 5-17 years with multiple sclerosis. The chain combines TRBV7-9 with TRBJ2-5, with a possible D match to TRBD2 (5 bases). The DNA end is more similar to TRBJ2-7, so the J call may be wrong. The chain's CDR3 is CASSFERDYEQYF. CDR3 coding DNA: TGTGCCAGCAGCTTCGAACGGGACTACGAGCAGTACTTC.